This T cell receptor (beta chain) emerged from a study of T cells after yellow fever vaccination. Study as a whole: Preparing low-cell-number fractions relied on SMART-Seq v4 Ultra Low Input.

TCRdb processed the 5' RACE reads anew with MiXCR; each CDR3 protein has one entry. There are more than 350,000 distinct CDR3 sequences in the sample; about 9.9% occur only once, and about 17% lies in the top ten. Study results and caveats: Abundant contaminating clonotypes from the bulk population could appear in FACS-sorted repertoires.

Regarding this clonotype: Its antigen remains unknown.

Material: PBMCs, obtained on the day of the first yellow fever vaccination. This clonotype was sampled from a man aged 18-30 years who received the YFV17D yellow fever vaccine.

The CDR3 sequence is CASSFPGGLTDTQYF. In nucleotides, the CDR3 is TGTGCCAGCAGTTTCCCGGGGGGGCTCACAGATACGCAGTATTTT. V and J are TRBV28 and TRBJ2-3; TRBD2 matches at 8 bases. The V gene's germline CDR1 is MDHEN and CDR2 SYDVKM. The CDR3 totals 15 residues. The junction had 4 bases not matched to a gene; V was cut back by 3 bases and J by 2 bases.